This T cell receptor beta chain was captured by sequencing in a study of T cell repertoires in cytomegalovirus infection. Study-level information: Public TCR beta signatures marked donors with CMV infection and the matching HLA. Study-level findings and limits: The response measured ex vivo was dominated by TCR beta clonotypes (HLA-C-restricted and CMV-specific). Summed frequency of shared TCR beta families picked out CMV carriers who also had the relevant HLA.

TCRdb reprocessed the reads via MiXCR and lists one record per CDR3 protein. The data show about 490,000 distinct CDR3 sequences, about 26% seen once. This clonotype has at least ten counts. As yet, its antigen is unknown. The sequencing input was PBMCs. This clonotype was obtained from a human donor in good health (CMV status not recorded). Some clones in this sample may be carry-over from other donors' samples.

The CDR3: CASSSYPHLREDWSQPQHF. CDR3 DNA sequence: TGTGCCAGCAGCTCATACCCACACCTCAGGGAGGATTGGTCCCAGCCCCAGCATTTT. The rearrangement joins TRBV7-8 to TRBJ1-5; D perhaps matches TRBD1 (5 bases). The CDR3 contains 19 residues. CDR1 is SGHVS and CDR2 is FQNEAQ in the germline V gene. The V end lost 4 bases, the J end lost 7 bases, and 29 bases lay between the germline ends.